This T cell receptor (beta chain) derives from a study of cytomegalovirus exposure and HLA in healthy donors. Study-wide results and limits: As a later analysis revealed, most CMV-associated TCR beta chains appeared HLA-restricted.

With 60 Vbeta and 13 Jbeta primers, the PCR was carried out. Produced via immunoSEQ multiplex PCR; TCRdb's table is partial and in-frame only. The table has 80,000 to 100,000 clones, about 80% seen once. Remarks on this clone: Its specificity is not known.

Germline CDR1 is LNHNV and CDR2 is YYDKDF (reference sequence). The V gene end was trimmed by 2 bases and the J gene end by 0 bases; junction bases not matched to a gene: 3. CDR3 size: 15 residues. V usage is TRBV15 and J usage is TRBJ2-5; 7 nucleotides match TRBD1. The source of this sequence is a man younger than 45 in good health and CMV-seronegative. Sequencing was done on a sample of PBMCs. The CDR3 nucleotides read TGTGCCACCAGCAGACCAGGGACAGACCAAGAGACCCAGTACTTC. It specifies CATSRPGTDQETQYF.